The clone carrying this T cell receptor (beta chain) was counted a few times. Profiling relied on immunoSEQ multiplex PCR, and the TCRdb table lists in-frame clones only, not all of them. This table holds 400,000 to 450,000 clones, 90% found once. This CDR3 is 15 amino acids long. The V end lost 3 bases, the J end lost 3 bases, and 9 bases lay between the germline ends. The data belong to a study of control samples from healthy donors and cancer patients. This clonotype was obtained from a man aged 35 to 55 with head and neck cancer. This chain links TRBV23-1 with TRBJ1-6, with no clear D. TRBV23-1 is treated as an ORF (open reading frame) with a function not yet certain. Sequenced input: PBMCs. The CDR3 is CASSHPGLYNSPLHF. For the CDR3, the DNA is TGCGCCAGCAGTCACCCGGGCCTCTATAATTCACCCCTCCACTTT.